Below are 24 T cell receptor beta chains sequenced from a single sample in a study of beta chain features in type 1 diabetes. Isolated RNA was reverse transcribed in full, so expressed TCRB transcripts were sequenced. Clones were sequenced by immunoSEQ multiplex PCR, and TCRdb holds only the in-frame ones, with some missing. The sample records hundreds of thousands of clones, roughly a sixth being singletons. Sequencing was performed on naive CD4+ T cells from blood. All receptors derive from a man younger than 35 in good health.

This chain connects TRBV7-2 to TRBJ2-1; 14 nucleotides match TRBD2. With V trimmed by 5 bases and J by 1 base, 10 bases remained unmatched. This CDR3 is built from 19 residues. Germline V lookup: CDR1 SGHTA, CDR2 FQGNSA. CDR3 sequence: CASSGIGTSGSRSYNEQFF. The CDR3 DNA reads TGTGCCAGCAGCGGCATAGGGACTAGCGGGAGTCGATCCTACAATGAGCAGTTCTTC.

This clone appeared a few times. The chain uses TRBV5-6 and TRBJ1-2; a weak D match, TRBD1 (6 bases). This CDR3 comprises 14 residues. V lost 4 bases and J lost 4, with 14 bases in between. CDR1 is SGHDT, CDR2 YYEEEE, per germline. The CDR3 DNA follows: TGTGCCAGCAGCCAACCCGGGACACGCTATGGCTACACCTTC. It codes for CASSQPGTRYGYTF.

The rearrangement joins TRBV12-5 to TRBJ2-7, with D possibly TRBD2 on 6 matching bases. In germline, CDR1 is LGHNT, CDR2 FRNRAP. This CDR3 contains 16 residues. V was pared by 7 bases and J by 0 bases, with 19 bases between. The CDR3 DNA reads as TGTGCTAGTGCCCCGGGGGACGGCACCCGCTCCTACGAGCAGTACTTC. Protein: CASAPGDGTRSYEQYF.

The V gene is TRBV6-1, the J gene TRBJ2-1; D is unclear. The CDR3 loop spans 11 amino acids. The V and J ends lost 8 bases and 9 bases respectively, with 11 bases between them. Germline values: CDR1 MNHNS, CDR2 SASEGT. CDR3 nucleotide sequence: TGTGCCAGCCTCATATGGGGTGAGCAGTTCTTC. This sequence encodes CASLIWGEQFF.

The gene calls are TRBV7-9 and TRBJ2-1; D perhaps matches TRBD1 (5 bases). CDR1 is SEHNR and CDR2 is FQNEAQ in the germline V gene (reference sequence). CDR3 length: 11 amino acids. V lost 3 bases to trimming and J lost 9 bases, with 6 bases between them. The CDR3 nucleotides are TGTGCCAGCAGCTTTGACAGTGAGCAGTTCTTC. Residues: CASSFDSEQFF.

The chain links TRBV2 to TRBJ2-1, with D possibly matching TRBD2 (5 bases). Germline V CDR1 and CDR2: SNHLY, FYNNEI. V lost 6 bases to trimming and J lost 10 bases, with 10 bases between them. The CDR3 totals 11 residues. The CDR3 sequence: CASSPREEQFF. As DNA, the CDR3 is TGTGCCAGCAGCCCCCGGGAAGAGCAGTTCTTC.

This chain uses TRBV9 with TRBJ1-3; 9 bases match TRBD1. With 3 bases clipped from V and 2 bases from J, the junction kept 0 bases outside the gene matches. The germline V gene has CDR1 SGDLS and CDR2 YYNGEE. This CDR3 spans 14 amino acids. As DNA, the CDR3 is TGTGCCAGCAGCGGGACAGGGGCTGGAAACACCATATATTTT. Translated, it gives CASSGTGAGNTIYF.

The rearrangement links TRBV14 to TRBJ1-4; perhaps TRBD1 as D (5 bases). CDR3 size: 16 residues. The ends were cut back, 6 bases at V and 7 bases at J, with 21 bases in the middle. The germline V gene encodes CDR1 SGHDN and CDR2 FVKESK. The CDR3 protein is CASSLKMGLSAEKLFF. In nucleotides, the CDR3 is TGTGCCAGCAGTCTCAAGATGGGACTTAGTGCTGAAAAACTGTTTTTT.

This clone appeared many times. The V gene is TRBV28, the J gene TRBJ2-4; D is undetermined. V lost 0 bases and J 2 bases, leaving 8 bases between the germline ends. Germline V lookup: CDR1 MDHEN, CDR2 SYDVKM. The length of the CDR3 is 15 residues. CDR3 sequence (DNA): TGTGCCAGCAGTTTATGGATCAACTCCAAAAACATTCAGTACTTC. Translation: CASSLWINSKNIQYF.

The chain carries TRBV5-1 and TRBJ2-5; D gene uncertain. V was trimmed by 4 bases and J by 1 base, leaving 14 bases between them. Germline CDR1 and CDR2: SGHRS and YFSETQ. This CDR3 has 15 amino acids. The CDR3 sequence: CASSRYIQTQETQYF. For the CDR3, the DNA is TGCGCCAGCAGCCGTTACATCCAAACCCAAGAGACCCAGTACTTC.

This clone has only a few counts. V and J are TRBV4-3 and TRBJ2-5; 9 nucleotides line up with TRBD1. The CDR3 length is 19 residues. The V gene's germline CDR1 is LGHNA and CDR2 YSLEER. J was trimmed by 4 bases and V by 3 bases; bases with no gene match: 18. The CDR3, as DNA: TGCGCCAGCAGCCATGTTTACGGGACAGGGTCTCCCGTAGGAGAGACCCAGTACTTC. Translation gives CASSHVYGTGSPVGETQYF.

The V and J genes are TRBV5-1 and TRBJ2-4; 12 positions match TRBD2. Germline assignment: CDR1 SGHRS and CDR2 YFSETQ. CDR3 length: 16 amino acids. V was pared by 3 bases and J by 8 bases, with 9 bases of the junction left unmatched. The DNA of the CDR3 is TGCGCCAGCAGCTCTCGGACTAGCGGGAAAGCGGACATTCAGTACTTC. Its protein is CASSSRTSGKADIQYF.

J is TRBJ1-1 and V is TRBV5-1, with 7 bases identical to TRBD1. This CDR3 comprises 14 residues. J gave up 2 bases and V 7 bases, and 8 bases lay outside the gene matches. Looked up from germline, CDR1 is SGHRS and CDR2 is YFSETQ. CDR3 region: CASGYRGLNTEAFF. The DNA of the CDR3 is TGCGCCAGCGGATACAGGGGCCTCAACACTGAAGCTTTCTTT.

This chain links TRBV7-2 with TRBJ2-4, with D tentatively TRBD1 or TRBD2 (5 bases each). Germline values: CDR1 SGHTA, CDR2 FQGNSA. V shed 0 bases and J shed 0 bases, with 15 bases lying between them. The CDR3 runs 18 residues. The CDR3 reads CASSLALRGELAKNIQYF. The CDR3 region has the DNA TGTGCCAGCAGCTTAGCCCTTAGAGGGGAACTAGCCAAAAACATTCAGTACTTC.

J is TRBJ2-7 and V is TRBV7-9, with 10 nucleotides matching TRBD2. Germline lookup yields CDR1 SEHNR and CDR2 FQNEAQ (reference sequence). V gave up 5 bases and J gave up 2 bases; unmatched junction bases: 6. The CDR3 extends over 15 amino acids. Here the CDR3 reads CASSRIAGGTYEQYF. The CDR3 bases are TGTGCCAGCAGCCGGATAGCGGGAGGAACCTACGAGCAGTACTTC.

This chain's CDR3 is CASSPQGSSYNSPLHF. CDR3 nucleotides: TGTGCCAGCAGCCCTCAGGGGAGCTCCTATAATTCACCCCTCCACTTT. The chain uses TRBV7-6 and TRBJ1-6; the D gene is possibly TRBD1 (6 bases). The germline gives CDR1 SGHVS, CDR2 FNYEAQ. V dropped 5 bases and J dropped 0 bases, with 11 bases sitting between them. This CDR3 spans 16 amino acids.

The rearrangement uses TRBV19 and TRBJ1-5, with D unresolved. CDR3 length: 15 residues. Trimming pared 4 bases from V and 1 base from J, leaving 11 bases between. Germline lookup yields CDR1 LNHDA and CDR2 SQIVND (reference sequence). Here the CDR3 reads CASSTSMPSNQPQHF. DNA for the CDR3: TGTGCCAGTAGTACTTCGATGCCCAGCAATCAGCCCCAGCATTTT.

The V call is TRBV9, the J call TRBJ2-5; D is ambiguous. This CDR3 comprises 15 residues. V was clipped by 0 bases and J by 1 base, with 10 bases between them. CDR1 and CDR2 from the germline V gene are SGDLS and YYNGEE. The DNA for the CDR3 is TGTGCCAGCAGCGTAGTTGGCGGATTCCAAGAGACCCAGTACTTC. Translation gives CASSVVGGFQETQYF.

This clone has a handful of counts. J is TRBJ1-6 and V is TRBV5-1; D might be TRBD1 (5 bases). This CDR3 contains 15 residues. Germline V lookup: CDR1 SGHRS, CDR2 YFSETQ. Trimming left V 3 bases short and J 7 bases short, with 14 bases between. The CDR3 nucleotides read TGCGCCAGCAGCTCTCCGGGACGGAGCAATTCACCCCTCCACTTT. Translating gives CASSSPGRSNSPLHF.

CDR3 amino acids: CASSVGTGSYGYTF. In nucleotides, the CDR3 is TGTGCCAGCAGCGTAGGGACAGGTTCCTATGGCTACACCTTC. V gene TRBV9 combines with J gene TRBJ1-2, with 7 bases fitting TRBD1. Germline V lookup: CDR1 SGDLS, CDR2 YYNGEE. Germline trimming cut 0 bases from V and 4 bases from J; bases unmatched to any gene: 3. The CDR3 spans 14 residues.

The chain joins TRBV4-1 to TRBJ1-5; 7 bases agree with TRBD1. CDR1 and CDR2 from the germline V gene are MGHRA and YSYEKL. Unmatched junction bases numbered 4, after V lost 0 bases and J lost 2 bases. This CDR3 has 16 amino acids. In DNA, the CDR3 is TGCGCCAGCAGCCAAGAAGGGGACAGAGGCAATCAGCCCCAGCATTTT. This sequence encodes CASSQEGDRGNQPQHF.

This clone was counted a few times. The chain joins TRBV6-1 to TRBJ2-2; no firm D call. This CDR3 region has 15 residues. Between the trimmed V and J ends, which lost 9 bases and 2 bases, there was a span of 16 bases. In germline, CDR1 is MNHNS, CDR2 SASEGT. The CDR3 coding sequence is TGTGCCAGTAGGATGGTAGGAATCAACACCGGGGAGCTGTTTTTT. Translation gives CASRMVGINTGELFF.

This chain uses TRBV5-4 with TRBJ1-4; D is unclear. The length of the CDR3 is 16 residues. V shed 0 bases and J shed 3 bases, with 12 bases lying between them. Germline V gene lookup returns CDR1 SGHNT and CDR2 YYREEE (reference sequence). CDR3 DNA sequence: TGTGCCAGCAGCTTGGAGTGGAAGTCGGCTAATGAAAAACTGTTTTTT. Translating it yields CASSLEWKSANEKLFF. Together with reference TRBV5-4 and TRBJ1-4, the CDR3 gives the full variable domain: ETGVTQSPTHLIKTRGQQVTLRCSSQSGHNTVSWYQQALGQGPQFIFQYYREEENGRGNFPPRFSGLQFPNYSSELNVNALELDDSALYLCASSLEWKSANEKLFFGSGTQLSVL.

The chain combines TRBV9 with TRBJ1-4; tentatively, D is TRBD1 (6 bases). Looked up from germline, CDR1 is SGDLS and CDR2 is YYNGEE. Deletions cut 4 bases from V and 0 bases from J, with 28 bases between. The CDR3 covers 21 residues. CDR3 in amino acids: CASSPLGSGRVKGATNEKLFF. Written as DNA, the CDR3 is TGTGCCAGCAGCCCCCTAGGTTCCGGCAGGGTAAAGGGGGCAACTAATGAAAAACTGTTTTTT.